These 20 T cell receptor beta chains were sequenced from one sample in a study of cytomegalovirus exposure and HLA in healthy donors. The PCR contained 60 Vbeta and 13 Jbeta primers. Assay: immunoSEQ multiplex PCR; the TCRdb copy retains only in-frame clones and omits some. The data show 100,000 to 120,000 clones, over 60% seen once. Sequencing was done on a sample of PBMCs. These receptors all come from a middle-aged man in good health and CMV-seropositive.

This clone was detected only a few times. The chain couples TRBV28 to TRBJ1-2; 7 nucleotides match TRBD1. V shed 5 bases and J 6 bases; nucleotides not matched to a gene: 12. CDR3 length: 15 amino acids. Germline CDR1 and CDR2: MDHEN and SYDVKM. The CDR3 is CASSLFDRVINGYTF. DNA of the CDR3: TGTGCCAGCAGTCTATTTGACAGGGTGATAAATGGCTACACCTTC.

The CDR3 reads CASTGLGMGAQETQYF. DNA for the CDR3: TGTGCCAGCACCGGCCTTGGAATGGGAGCCCAAGAGACCCAGTACTTC. This rearrangement joins TRBV5-6 to TRBJ2-5; tentative D call: TRBD2 (5 bases). CDR1 and CDR2 from the germline V gene are SGHDT and YYEEEE. This CDR3 region has 16 residues. V gave up 6 bases and J gave up 1 base, with 19 bases separating them.

The rearrangement joins TRBV11-2 to TRBJ2-7; 16 bases are shared with TRBD2. The V gene end was trimmed by 5 bases and the J gene end by 4 bases; junction bases not matched to a gene: 14. The CDR3 is 19 residues long. CDR1 is SGHAT, CDR2 FQNNGV, per germline. CDR3 nucleotides: TGTGCCAGCAGCCCAGGGACTAGCGGGAGGGGAGGGCCCTCTTACGAGCAGTACTTC. It specifies CASSPGTSGRGGPSYEQYF.

The V gene is TRBV2, the J gene TRBJ1-2; 7 bases fit TRBD1. The CDR3 consists of 14 residues. V lost 4 bases and J lost 0; bases outside the gene matches: 2. Germline V gene lookup returns CDR1 SNHLY and CDR2 FYNNEI. The CDR3 coding sequence is TGTGCCAGCAGTGCCCAGGGGGCTAACTATGGCTACACCTTC. As protein: CASSAQGANYGYTF.

The J gene is TRBJ1-5, the V gene TRBV15, with TRBD1 matching over 8 bases. Per germline, CDR1 LNHNV and CDR2 YYDKDF (reference sequence). The CDR3 loop spans 15 amino acids. V lost 0 bases and J lost 6; bases outside the gene matches: 4. CDR3 DNA sequence: TGTGCCACCAGCAGAGATCAGGGGGCTCTTCAGCCCCAGCATTTT. Amino acid sequence: CATSRDQGALQPQHF.

J is TRBJ2-3 and V is TRBV6-1; 11 nucleotides match TRBD2. The germline V gene has CDR1 MNHNS and CDR2 SASEGT. V lost 6 bases and J lost 4; bases outside the gene matches: 6. The CDR3 loop spans 15 amino acids. In DNA form, the CDR3 reads TGTGCCAGCAGCGTCACTAGCGGGAGCCCAGATACGCAGTATTTT. Translation: CASSVTSGSPDTQYF.

The V gene is TRBV6-1, the J gene TRBJ1-6; D uncertain. The length of the CDR3 is 11 residues. Germline V lookup: CDR1 MNHNS, CDR2 SASEGT. Trimming stripped 5 bases from V and 13 bases from J, with 9 bases between. The CDR3 reads CASSIRGPLHF. The CDR3 nucleotides are TGTGCCAGCAGTATACGAGGCCCCCTCCACTTT.

The chain couples TRBV30 to TRBJ2-7, with TRBD2 identical over 7 bases. Germline lookup yields CDR1 GTSNPN and CDR2 SVGIG (reference sequence). The CDR3 sequence is 18 residues long. Trimming cost V 3 bases and J 3 bases; bases outside gene matches: 20. Here the CDR3 DNA reads TGTGCCTGGAGGAGAGGGAGACTAGCACTATCTACCCACTACGAGCAGTACTTC. Amino acids: CAWRRGRLALSTHYEQYF.

CDR3 coding DNA: TGTGCCAGTAGTCAGGACAGGGCTAGCACTGAAGCTTTCTTT. It yields the protein CASSQDRASTEAFF. The rearrangement links TRBV19 to TRBJ1-1; 8 positions match TRBD1. Germline CDR1 reads LNHDA; CDR2 reads SQIVND (reference sequence). This CDR3 has 14 residues. Trimming cost V 5 bases and J 4 bases; bases outside gene matches: 6.

In this sample, this clone turned up a few times. This sequence joins TRBV2 and TRBJ2-5; 11 nucleotides match TRBD2. Germline CDR1 is SNHLY and CDR2 is FYNNEI. Germline trimming cut 5 bases from V and 4 bases from J; bases unmatched to any gene: 3. This CDR3 is built from 14 residues. In nucleotides, the CDR3 is TGTGCCAGCAGTACCGGGACTAGCGGAGAGACCCAGTACTTC. Protein sequence: CASSTGTSGETQYF.

DNA of the CDR3: TGCGCCAGCAGCCTAAAACGGCAGGGGGCTGGAACTGAAGCTTTCTTT. It yields the protein CASSLKRQGAGTEAFF. The genes are TRBV4-1 and TRBJ1-1, with 8 bases matching TRBD1. This CDR3 region has 16 residues. Germline V gene data show CDR1 as MGHRA and CDR2 as YSYEKL. Trimming removed 4 bases from V and 5 bases from J; junction bases left unmatched: 12.

The CDR3 reads CSTIITDTQYF. CDR3 sequence (DNA): TGCAGTACAATCATCACAGATACGCAGTATTTT. V gene TRBV20-1 combines with J gene TRBJ2-3; D remains unclear. V lost 8 bases, J lost 2 bases, and 8 bases lay in between. CDR3 length equals 11 residues. Germline-derived CDR1 and CDR2 are DFQATT and SNEGSKA (reference sequence).

This rearrangement joins TRBV5-4 to TRBJ1-2; TRBD1 matches 9 bases. The germline V gene encodes CDR1 SGHNT and CDR2 YYREEE (reference sequence). This CDR3 is built from 16 residues. The junction had 12 bases not matched to a gene; V was cut back by 2 bases and J by 7 bases. DNA of the CDR3: TGTGCCAGCAGCTTAGGGCTCGTAACAGGGGGCAGTGGCTACACCTTC. It codes for CASSLGLVTGGSGYTF.

The J gene is TRBJ2-3, the V gene TRBV27; 9 bases line up with TRBD1. J gave up 5 bases and V 5 bases, and 8 bases lay outside the gene matches. There are 15 residues in the CDR3. From germline, CDR1 is MNHEY and CDR2 SMNVEV (reference sequence). CDR3 loop: CASSPGTGRGDTQYF. The CDR3, as DNA: TGTGCCAGCAGTCCCGGGACAGGGCGGGGAGATACGCAGTATTTT.

The rearrangement uses TRBV28 and TRBJ2-5; 11 bases line up with TRBD2. Unmatched junction bases numbered 8, after V lost 6 bases and J lost 5 bases. The CDR3 runs to 15 residues. In germline, CDR1 is MDHEN, CDR2 SYDVKM. CDR3 in DNA: TGTGCCAGCAGGAGTAGCGGGGGGGCCTGGGAGACCCAGTACTTC. Residues: CASRSSGGAWETQYF.

This clone was seen a handful of times. J is TRBJ2-7 and V is TRBV5-4, with 11 bases matching TRBD2. The CDR3 spans 15 residues. Trimming at V came to 4 bases and at J to 5 bases, leaving 8 bases not matched to a gene. Germline V gene sequence: CDR1 SGHNT, CDR2 YYREEE (reference sequence). The chain's CDR3 is CASSARLAGYNEQYF. The CDR3 coding sequence is TGTGCCAGCAGCGCCAGACTAGCGGGATACAACGAGCAGTACTTC.

The chain combines TRBV7-2 with TRBJ1-2, with 11 bases lining up with TRBD1. Germline values: CDR1 SGHTA, CDR2 FQGNSA. The CDR3 runs to 16 residues. J was trimmed by 2 bases and V by 0 bases; bases with no gene match: 2. The CDR3 DNA reads TGTGCCAGCAGCTTAGCGGGGGACAGGGGGAACTATGGCTACACCTTC. Translation gives CASSLAGDRGNYGYTF.

This chain connects TRBV5-6 to TRBJ1-3, with D possibly TRBD1 on 5 matching bases. The CDR3 length is 17 residues. V lost 0 bases, J lost 3 bases, and 16 bases lay in between. CDR1 and CDR2 (germline): SGHDT, YYEEEE. The CDR3 DNA is TGTGCCAGCAGCTTGGGGGGTTCAGGGTTCCTTGGAAACACCATATATTTT. As protein: CASSLGGSGFLGNTIYF.

The J gene is TRBJ1-4, the V gene TRBV5-4; 7 positions agree with TRBD1. Germline V gene sequence: CDR1 SGHNT, CDR2 YYREEE (reference sequence). This CDR3 has 14 amino acids. V lost 4 bases to trimming and J lost 8 bases; unmatched junction nucleotides: 8. The CDR3 reads CASSERGHREKLFF. The CDR3 nucleotides read TGTGCCAGCAGCGAAAGGGGGCATAGGGAAAAACTGTTTTTT.

The chain has TRBV11-2 and TRBJ2-3, with 8 bases fitting TRBD1. The CDR3 is 20 amino acids. Germline loops: CDR1 SGHAT, CDR2 FQNNGV. The V gene end was trimmed by 0 bases and the J gene end by 3 bases; junction bases not matched to a gene: 17. CDR3 loop: CASSLDALSLIGQGTDTQYF. The CDR3 nucleotides read TGTGCCAGCAGCTTAGATGCTCTCTCTCTAATAGGACAGGGTACAGATACGCAGTATTTT.